This TCR beta chain is drawn from a study of graft-versus-host responses after intestinal transplantation. Clones were read by immunoSEQ multiplex PCR, and TCRdb kept only the in-frame ones, dropping some. The sample holds 80,000 to 90,000 clones; roughly 90% are singletons and the top ten take less than 0.12%. Germline assignment: CDR1 SGHDT and CDR2 YYEEEE. The CDR3 covers 15 residues. Trimming shortened V by 0 bases and J by 5 bases, and 14 bases separated the two germline ends. In the case of this clone: As yet, its antigen is unknown.

The chain is built from TRBV5-6 and TRBJ1-2, with D unresolved. This receptor was obtained from a human donor who received an intestinal transplant. The material sequenced was unstimulated CD4+ T cells sorted from spleen or lymph node cells, taken before intestinal transplant. The CDR3 region has the DNA TGTGCCAGCAGCTTGGCACCCAGACTTTCGTATGGCTACACCTTC. Its protein product is CASSLAPRLSYGYTF.